This T cell receptor (beta chain) was retrieved from a study of blood T cell repertoires in COVID-19. Study context: The study drew acute and convalescent COVID-19 samples from the United States, Italy and Spain. The cDNA or gDNA used as material had been derived from T cells, B-cell-depleted T cells, or PBMCs.

In the authors' workflow: Amplification of reference gene primers provided the estimated nucleated cell counts. The assay was immunoSEQ multiplex PCR, and TCRdb's table has in-frame clones only and misses some. Clone size and the V and J calls come from that table; the DNA yielded D and trimming. The table lists 150,000 to 200,000 clones, about nine tenths of them singletons. Patients in Seattle were enrolled during active infection, then followed longitudinally. The source of this sequence is a man aged 25-40 years with COVID-19, enrolled during active disease. Specimen: peripheral blood.

The CDR3 DNA follows: TGTGCCAGCTCTCAGGACAGGGGGAAGTATGGCTACACCTTC. Translating gives CASSQDRGKYGYTF. The chain couples TRBV18 to TRBJ1-2; 10 bases agree with TRBD1. The CDR3 spans 14 residues. Germline CDR1 reads KGHSH; CDR2 reads LQKENI. V lost 6 bases, J lost 5 bases, and 6 bases stayed unmatched.